This T cell receptor beta chain was documented in a study of regulatory T cells. The V gene end was trimmed by 5 bases and the J gene end by 3 bases; junction bases not matched to a gene: 4. The CDR3 runs to 13 residues. Germline V gives CDR1 MNHNY, CDR2 SVGAGI (reference sequence). Study-wide findings and caveats: Hydrophobic residues at CDR3 positions 6 and 7 were enriched in conventional CD4+ T cells of CD3G-deficient patients.

On this clone itself: Its target is unknown.

Amplification used 52 TRBV primers and 13 TRBJ primers. Clones were read by immunoSEQ multiplex PCR, and TCRdb kept only the in-frame ones, dropping some. This sample carries around 15,000 clones, around 83% of them seen once, and the ten largest clones take roughly 7.3%. This TCR came from a person in their thirties with CD3G deficiency. This rearrangement joins TRBV6-6 to TRBJ2-7; 7 bases map to TRBD1. The sequencing input was conventional CD4+ T cells sorted from blood. The CDR3 protein is CASSRDRNYEQYF. For the CDR3, the DNA is TGTGCCAGCAGTCGGGACAGAAACTACGAGCAGTACTTC.